This is a list of T cell receptor beta chains from one sample in a study of blood T cell repertoires in COVID-19. Method: immunoSEQ multiplex PCR; TCRdb's copy keeps in-frame clones and lacks some. Counted here are approximately 63,000 clones, around 91% occurring once; the ten biggest clones make up roughly 18%. The specimen was peripheral blood. Receptor source: a woman in her fifties or sixties with COVID-19, enrolled during active disease. The CDR3 runs from the conserved cysteine through the conserved F or W. The order of the fields is J gene, clone size, V gene, D gene, CDR3 protein, CDR3 DNA. The D gene is left open where the match is weak. For some rows the clone size is stated as once, few or many, or as a class when expanded; others skip it.

J: TRBJ2-6; size: .; V: TRBV27; D: .; CDR3: CASSLSGPSGANVLTF; DNA: TGTGCCAGCAGTTTATCGGGCCCTTCTGGGGCCAACGTCCTGACTTTC
J: TRBJ1-2; size: .; V: TRBV3-1/TRBV3-2; D: .; CDR3: CASSPQGREYGYTF; DNA: TGTGCCAGCAGCCCGCAGGGAAGAGAATATGGCTACACCTTC
J: TRBJ2-7; size: .; V: TRBV7-8; D: .; CDR3: CASSKQGEQYF; DNA: TGTGCCAGCAGCAAACAGGGCGAGCAGTACTTC
J: TRBJ2-6; size: .; V: TRBV6-4; D: .; CDR3: CASSESGGIGANVLTF; DNA: TGTGCCAGCAGTGAAAGTGGGGGGATAGGGGCCAACGTCCTGACTTTC
J: TRBJ1-2; size: .; V: TRBV27; D: .; CDR3: CASSLGPEGNYGYTF; DNA: TGTGCCAGCAGTTTAGGGCCAGAAGGTAACTATGGCTACACCTTC
J: TRBJ1-3; size: .; V: TRBV21-1; D: .; CDR3: CASSAPGQVFSGNTIYF; DNA: TGTGCCAGCAGCGCCCCGGGACAGGTATTCTCTGGAAACACCATATATTTT
J: TRBJ2-1; size: .; V: TRBV4-3; D: .; CDR3: CASSPEVMSSYNEQFF; DNA: TGCGCCAGCAGCCCGGAGGTTATGAGCTCCTACAATGAGCAGTTCTTC
J: TRBJ2-1; size: .; V: TRBV12-3/TRBV12-4; D: .; CDR3: CASRVADYNEQFF; DNA: TGTGCCAGCAGGGTAGCGGACTACAATGAGCAGTTCTTC
J: TRBJ2-2; size: .; V: TRBV29-1; D: TRBD2; CDR3: CSVVRGAGSNTGELFF; DNA: TGCAGCGTTGTTCGTGGAGCGGGGTCAAACACCGGGGAGCTGTTTTTT
J: TRBJ1-1; size: .; V: TRBV18; D: .; CDR3: CASSPGRVNTEAFF; DNA: TGTGCCAGCTCACCGGGCAGGGTAAACACTGAAGCTTTCTTT
J: TRBJ2-7; size: .; V: TRBV29-1; D: .; CDR3: CSVDTPSGLTYEQYF; DNA: TGCAGCGTCGATACCCCCTCTGGACTAACCTACGAGCAGTACTTC
J: TRBJ2-3; size: .; V: TRBV30; D: TRBD2; CDR3: CAWNGLGLAGAPDTQYF; DNA: TGTGCCTGGAATGGTTTGGGGCTAGCGGGAGCCCCAGATACGCAGTATTTT
J: TRBJ2-7; size: once; V: TRBV19; D: TRBD2; CDR3: CASTDRAGGAYEQYF; DNA: TGTGCCAGTACCGATAGGGCGGGAGGCGCCTACGAGCAGTACTTC
J: TRBJ2-1; size: .; V: TRBV24-1; D: .; CDR3: CATSDLPGARGEQFF; DNA: TGTGCCACCAGTGATTTGCCGGGCGCACGGGGTGAGCAGTTCTTC
J: TRBJ2-1; size: .; V: TRBV9; D: .; CDR3: CASSVDSLNEQFF; DNA: TGTGCCAGCAGCGTCGACAGCCTCAATGAGCAGTTCTTC
J: TRBJ2-2; size: .; V: TRBV10-3; D: .; CDR3: CAITGTLNTGELFF; DNA: TGTGCCATCACCGGGACACTAAACACCGGGGAGCTGTTTTTT
J: TRBJ2-1; size: .; V: TRBV7-9; D: .; CDR3: CASSFGISYNEQFF; DNA: TGTGCCAGCAGCTTCGGGATCTCCTACAATGAGCAGTTCTTC
J: TRBJ1-5; size: .; V: TRBV5-1; D: .; CDR3: CASSREGGAGQPQHF; DNA: TGCGCCAGCAGCCGGGAGGGGGGCGCGGGTCAGCCCCAGCATTTT
J: TRBJ1-5; size: .; V: TRBV27; D: .; CDR3: CAVGRDSNQPQHF; DNA: TGTGCCGTAGGACGGGATAGCAATCAGCCCCAGCATTTT
J: TRBJ2-7; size: .; V: TRBV19; D: TRBD2; CDR3: CASSLTRLAGGHEQYF; DNA: TGTGCCAGTAGTCTAACCCGACTAGCGGGAGGCCACGAGCAGTACTTC
J: TRBJ2-4; size: .; V: TRBV29-1; D: TRBD2; CDR3: CSVDSPGTSGAQYF; DNA: TGCAGCGTTGACTCACCCGGGACTAGCGGAGCTCAGTACTTC
J: TRBJ1-5; size: .; V: TRBV6-5; D: .; CDR3: CASSNAPGSNQPQHF; DNA: TGTGCCAGCAGCAACGCGCCGGGTAGCAATCAGCCCCAGCATTTT
J: TRBJ2-7; size: .; V: TRBV18; D: TRBD1; CDR3: CASSPTGGSSYEQYF; DNA: TGTGCCAGCTCACCTACAGGGGGGAGCTCCTACGAGCAGTACTTC
J: TRBJ2-7; size: .; V: TRBV9; D: TRBD2; CDR3: CASSASGSRDEQYF; DNA: TGTGCCAGCAGCGCTAGCGGGAGTCGGGACGAGCAGTACTTC
J: TRBJ2-7; size: once; V: TRBV4-3; D: TRBD2; CDR3: CASSPNPGTSEDYEQYF; DNA: TGCGCCAGCAGCCCGAACCCCGGGACTAGCGAGGACTACGAGCAGTACTTC
J: TRBJ2-7; size: .; V: TRBV13; D: .; CDR3: CASSRSTVHEQYF; DNA: TGTGCCAGCAGCCGGTCGACAGTACACGAGCAGTACTTC
J: TRBJ1-3; size: .; V: TRBV11-2; D: .; CDR3: CASSMTGDSGNTIYF; DNA: TGTGCCAGCAGCATGACAGGAGACTCTGGAAACACCATATATTTT
J: TRBJ1-5; size: .; V: TRBV28; D: .; CDR3: CASSLYSRGGQPQHF; DNA: TGTGCCAGCAGTTTATACTCCCGGGGTGGTCAGCCCCAGCATTTT
J: TRBJ2-7; size: .; V: TRBV29-1; D: TRBD2; CDR3: CSVTKYLLAGGNEQYF; DNA: TGCAGCGTTACGAAATATTTACTAGCGGGGGGTAACGAGCAGTACTTC
J: TRBJ1-2; size: .; V: TRBV5-1; D: .; CDR3: CASSLDAGNYGYTF; DNA: TGCGCCAGCAGCTTGGATGCGGGGAACTATGGCTACACCTTC
J: TRBJ1-5; size: .; V: TRBV7-9; D: TRBD1; CDR3: CASSSTGVNQPQHF; DNA: TGTGCCAGCAGCTCTACAGGGGTCAATCAGCCCCAGCATTTT
J: TRBJ1-2; size: once; V: TRBV30; D: .; CDR3: CAWGPGWGYTF; DNA: TGTGCCTGGGGTCCCGGGTGGGGCTACACCTTC
J: TRBJ2-2; size: .; V: TRBV11-3; D: .; CDR3: CASSLDLVLAGNTGELFF; DNA: TGTGCCAGCAGCTTAGACCTCGTATTGGCGGGGAACACCGGGGAGCTGTTTTTT
J: TRBJ2-2; size: .; V: TRBV10-3; D: .; CDR3: CAISAPTNTGELFF; DNA: TGTGCCATCAGTGCCCCCACGAACACCGGGGAGCTGTTTTTT
J: TRBJ2-1; size: .; V: TRBV7-2; D: TRBD1; CDR3: CASSFAGQGSNEQFF; DNA: TGTGCCAGCAGCTTCGCGGGACAGGGGTCGAATGAGCAGTTCTTC
J: TRBJ2-5; size: once; V: TRBV28; D: TRBD2; CDR3: CASRPSGTSEETQYF; DNA: TGTGCCAGCAGGCCAAGCGGGACTAGCGAAGAGACCCAGTACTTC
J: TRBJ1-2; size: .; V: TRBV5-1; D: .; CDR3: CASSLGKEGYGYTF; DNA: TGCGCCAGCAGCTTGGGGAAGGAGGGCTATGGCTACACCTTC
J: TRBJ1-2; size: .; V: TRBV11-2; D: .; CDR3: CASSPDRNYGYTF; DNA: TGTGCCAGCAGCCCAGACAGAAACTATGGCTACACCTTC
J: TRBJ2-2; size: .; V: TRBV7-3; D: TRBD1; CDR3: CASSPTGGAAGELFF; DNA: TGTGCCAGCAGCCCGACAGGGGGGGCTGCCGGGGAGCTGTTTTTT
J: TRBJ2-7; size: .; V: TRBV14; D: TRBD2; CDR3: CASSDLLAGPYEQYF; DNA: TGTGCCAGCAGCGATTTACTAGCGGGACCCTACGAGCAGTACTTC
J: TRBJ2-5; size: .; V: TRBV27; D: .; CDR3: CASSLAARGETQYF; DNA: TGTGCCAGCAGTTTAGCTGCAAGGGGGGAGACCCAGTACTTC